A selection of T cell receptor beta chains follows, all from one sample in a study of radiotherapy plus CTLA-4 blockade in lung cancer. Using immunoSEQ multiplex PCR, the repertoire was profiled, and TCRdb retains in-frame clones only, with some absent. The table records approximately 52,000 clones, 77% of them present only once. This specimen consisted of peripheral blood, obtained from a patient treated with radiotherapy plus ipilimumab. These receptor sequences come from a human donor with non-small cell lung cancer whose response to radiotherapy plus ipilimumab could not be evaluated. Each CDR3 is given with its conserved first and last residue. Each record gives: V gene, CDR3 length, J gene, D gene, clone size, CDR3 protein, CDR3 DNA. The D gene is left open where the match is weak. Where a row states a size, it is once, few, many or the class of an expanded clone; other rows omit it.

TRBV6-1	15	TRBJ2-2	TRBD1	NA	CASERDRGLGGELFF	TGTGCCAGCGAACGGGACAGGGGGCTCGGCGGGGAGCTGTTTTTT
TRBV7-9	12	TRBJ2-3	NA	NA	CASSPNTDTQYF	TGTGCCAGCAGCCCAAACACAGATACGCAGTATTTT
TRBV9	14	TRBJ1-5	NA	few	CASSAGPSNQPQHF	TGTGCCAGCAGCGCAGGGCCCTCCAATCAGCCCCAGCATTTT
TRBV28	14	TRBJ1-5	NA	NA	CASSLSKETQPQHF	TGTGCCAGCAGTTTATCGAAGGAGACTCAGCCCCAGCATTTT
TRBV5-8	14	TRBJ1-2	TRBD1	NA	CASSRWTGNYGYTF	TGTGCCAGCAGCCGATGGACAGGGAACTATGGCTACACCTTC
TRBV29-1	12	TRBJ1-2	NA	NA	CSGQSGTYGYTF	TGCAGCGGACAATCGGGGACTTATGGCTACACCTTC
TRBV6-6	11	TRBJ1-1	NA	few	CASSAQGGAFF	TGTGCCAGCAGTGCGCAAGGCGGGGCTTTCTTT
TRBV30	14	TRBJ1-2	TRBD1	NA	CAWSVIGTGYGYTF	TGTGCCTGGAGTGTGATAGGGACAGGGTATGGCTACACCTTC
TRBV29-1	14	TRBJ2-1	TRBD1	once	CSVERTGVSGEQFF	TGCAGCGTTGAAAGGACAGGGGTTTCGGGTGAGCAGTTCTTC
TRBV9	18	TRBJ2-2	TRBD2	few	CASSVPGGGGGAAGELFF	TGTGCCAGCAGCGTGCCGGGGGGGGGCGGGGGGGCAGCCGGGGAGCTGTTTTTT
TRBV1	16	TRBJ2-3	NA	once	CTSSHLSLGGADTQYF	TGCACCAGCAGCCATCTGTCACTGGGGGGAGCAGATACGCAGTATTTT
TRBV7-2	14	TRBJ2-5	TRBD1	NA	CASNNDRAEETQYF	TGTGCCAGCAACAATGACAGGGCGGAGGAGACCCAGTACTTC
TRBV5-1	13	TRBJ1-1	NA	NA	CASSWTVDTEAFF	TGCGCCAGCAGCTGGACAGTGGACACTGAAGCTTTCTTT
TRBV19	14	TRBJ2-7	TRBD2	NA	CASRPGGAGYEQYF	TGTGCCAGTAGGCCGGGAGGAGCAGGGTACGAGCAGTACTTC
TRBV27	14	TRBJ1-5	NA	NA	CASRQGVSNQPQHF	TGTGCCAGCCGGCAGGGCGTTAGCAATCAGCCCCAGCATTTT
TRBV19	13	TRBJ1-2	NA	NA	CASTRGSQYGYTF	TGTGCCAGTACGCGGGGCAGCCAGTATGGCTACACCTTC
TRBV18	15	TRBJ1-1	TRBD1	NA	CASSDRGGQGSEAFF	TGTGCCAGCTCAGACCGAGGTGGACAGGGTAGCGAAGCTTTCTTT
TRBV4-2	16	TRBJ2-7	NA	once	CASSQADRDSSYEQYF	TGTGCCAGCAGCCAAGCTGACCGGGACTCTTCCTACGAGCAGTACTTC
TRBV7-9	14	TRBJ2-3	NA	NA	CASSLTISTDTQYF	TGTGCCAGCAGCTTGACTATCAGCACAGATACGCAGTATTTT
TRBV5-1	15	TRBJ2-7	TRBD1	NA	CASSSYGGQGYEQYF	TGCGCCAGCAGCTCCTATGGGGGACAGGGGTACGAGCAGTACTTC
TRBV9	14	TRBJ1-1	NA	NA	CASSARGGDTEAFF	TGTGCCAGCAGCGCCCGAGGGGGAGACACTGAAGCTTTCTTT
TRBV9	13	TRBJ1-1	TRBD1	once	CASSPPRGTEAFF	TGTGCCAGCAGCCCTCCCAGGGGGACTGAAGCTTTCTTT
TRBV9	13	TRBJ2-4	NA	NA	CASSVAEDSIQYF	TGTGCCAGCAGCGTAGCTGAGGATTCGATTCAGTACTTC
TRBV6-5	15	TRBJ2-7	NA	NA	CASSYTHGVGYEQYF	TGTGCCAGCAGTTACACCCACGGGGTAGGCTACGAGCAGTACTTC
TRBV6-5	15	TRBJ2-1	NA	NA	CASSPTWGVSNEQFF	TGTGCCAGCAGCCCCACCTGGGGGGTTAGTAATGAGCAGTTCTTC
TRBV9	16	TRBJ2-1	TRBD2	NA	CASSVGATSGTNEQFF	TGTGCCAGCAGCGTAGGTGCTACTAGCGGGACCAATGAGCAGTTCTTC
TRBV5-1	13	TRBJ2-1	TRBD1	NA	CASKMGQNNEQFF	TGCGCCAGCAAGATGGGACAGAACAATGAGCAGTTCTTC
TRBV7-8	17	TRBJ2-2	TRBD1	NA	CASSLALGTGGSGELFF	TGTGCCAGCAGCTTAGCGCTGGGGACAGGGGGCTCCGGGGAGCTGTTTTTT
TRBV5-1	16	TRBJ2-1	NA	NA	CASSPGTHGPPNEQFF	TGCGCCAGCAGCCCTGGGACTCATGGCCCCCCCAATGAGCAGTTCTTC
TRBV27	13	TRBJ2-5	NA	NA	CASSYRVEQTQYF	TGTGCCAGCAGTTATCGGGTGGAACAGACCCAGTACTTC
TRBV7-2	17	TRBJ2-1	NA	NA	CASSLAGGLSSYNEQFF	TGTGCCAGCAGCTTAGCCGGCGGGTTAAGCTCCTACAATGAGCAGTTCTTC
TRBV11-2	12	TRBJ1-2	NA	NA	CASSPLGVGYTF	TGTGCCAGCAGCCCTCTCGGGGTTGGCTACACCTTC
TRBV6-5	15	TRBJ1-2	NA	NA	CASSYSPAGAGGYTF	TGTGCCAGCAGTTACTCACCGGCAGGGGCGGGTGGCTACACCTTC
TRBV7-2	15	TRBJ2-3	TRBD2	NA	CASSLVAGGTDTQYF	TGTGCCAGCAGCTTAGTAGCGGGAGGCACAGATACGCAGTATTTT
TRBV5-6	14	TRBJ2-7	NA	NA	CASSQVGTPLEQYF	TGTGCCAGCAGCCAGGTCGGGACACCGTTAGAGCAGTACTTC
TRBV9	17	TRBJ2-5	TRBD2	NA	CASSVGGGAGTGETQYF	TGTGCCAGCAGCGTAGGTGGGGGAGCGGGGACCGGGGAGACCCAGTACTTC
TRBV7-9	12	TRBJ2-1	NA	NA	CASSLLNNEQFF	TGTGCCAGCAGCTTACTTAACAATGAGCAGTTCTTC
TRBV7-6	15	TRBJ2-7	NA	NA	CASSLVSTGSYEQYF	TGTGCCAGCAGCTTAGTATCGACGGGATCCTACGAGCAGTACTTC
TRBV7-8	16	TRBJ1-2	NA	NA	CASKNISDGSLDGYTF	TGTGCCAGCAAAAACATTAGCGACGGGAGTCTGGATGGCTACACCTTC
TRBV19	13	TRBJ2-1	TRBD2	NA	CASSLLAGGEQFF	TGTGCCAGTAGTTTACTAGCGGGAGGGGAGCAGTTCTTC
TRBV10-3	16	TRBJ2-1	TRBD2	NA	CAISDPVAGAYNEQFF	TGTGCCATCAGTGACCCCGTAGCGGGCGCTTACAATGAGCAGTTCTTC
TRBV19	12	TRBJ1-5	NA	medium-sized	CASKEGNQPQHF	TGTGCCAGTAAAGAGGGCAATCAGCCCCAGCATTTT